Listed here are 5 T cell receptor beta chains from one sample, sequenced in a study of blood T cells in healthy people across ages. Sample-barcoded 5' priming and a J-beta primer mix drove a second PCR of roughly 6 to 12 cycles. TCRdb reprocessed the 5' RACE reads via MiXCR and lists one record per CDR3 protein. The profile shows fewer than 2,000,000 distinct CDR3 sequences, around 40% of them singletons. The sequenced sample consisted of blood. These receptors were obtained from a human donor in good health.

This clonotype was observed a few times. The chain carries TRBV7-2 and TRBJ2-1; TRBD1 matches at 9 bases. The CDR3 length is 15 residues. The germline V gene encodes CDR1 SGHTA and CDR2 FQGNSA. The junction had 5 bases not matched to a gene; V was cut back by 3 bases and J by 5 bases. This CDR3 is CASSFNRQGDNEQFF. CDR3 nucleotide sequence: TGTGCCAGCAGCTTCAATAGACAGGGGGACAATGAGCAGTTCTTC.

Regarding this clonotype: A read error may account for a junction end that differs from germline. CDR3 bases: TGCGGCGTCGACGGCGAGACAGGGTTCTATGAGCAGTTCTTC. Residues: CGVDGETGFYEQFF. The chain links TRBV29-1 to TRBJ2-1; 7 bases line up with TRBD1. Germline lookup yields CDR1 SQVTM and CDR2 ANQGSEA. The CDR3 extends over 14 amino acids.

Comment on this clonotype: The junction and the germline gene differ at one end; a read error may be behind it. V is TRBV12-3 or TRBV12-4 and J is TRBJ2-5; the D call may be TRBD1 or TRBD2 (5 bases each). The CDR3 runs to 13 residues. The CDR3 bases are TGTGCCAGCAGTTTACCAGGGTGGGAGACCCGGTACTTC. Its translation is CASSLPGWETRYF.

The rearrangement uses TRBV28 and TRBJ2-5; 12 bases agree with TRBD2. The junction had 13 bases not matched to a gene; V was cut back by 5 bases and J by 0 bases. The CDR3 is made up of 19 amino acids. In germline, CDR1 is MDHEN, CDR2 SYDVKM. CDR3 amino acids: CASSPWTSGEILYQETQYF. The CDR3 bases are TGTGCCAGCAGTCCATGGACTAGCGGGGAGATCCTGTACCAAGAGACCCAGTACTTC.

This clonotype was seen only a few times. CDR3 residues: CATRTQGGETQYF. The CDR3, as DNA: TGTGCCACCCGGACTCAGGGCGGGGAGACCCAGTACTTC. This chain connects TRBV27 to TRBJ2-5, with D perhaps TRBD1 or TRBD2 (5 bases each). CDR1 is MNHEY and CDR2 is SMNVEV in the germline V gene (reference sequence). V shed 10 bases and J shed 5 bases, with 17 bases lying between them. The CDR3 extends over 13 amino acids.